The 24 T cell receptor beta chains below were found in one sample sequenced in a study of shared clonotypes between healthy human individuals. The naive CD8 fraction comprised CD45RO-negative cells positively selected for CCR7 and excluded terminally differentiated effector memory CD45RA+ cells. Profiled with immunoSEQ multiplex PCR; TCRdb holds only in-frame clones, not every one. This sample has some 630,000 clones, with about 96% found just once. The sequencing input was naive CD8+ T cells sorted from blood. These receptors originate from a woman in her 30s in good health.

CDR3 nucleotides: TGTGCCAGCAGTTTCTCTTCGGGAGAGCTCTCCTACGAGCAGTACTTC. Translation gives CASSFSSGELSYEQYF. The chain uses TRBV27 and TRBJ2-7, with D tentatively TRBD2 (6 bases). V gave up 3 bases and J gave up 0 bases, with 15 bases separating them. The CDR3 totals 16 residues. Germline V CDR1 and CDR2: MNHEY, SMNVEV (reference sequence).

The V and J genes are TRBV7-9 and TRBJ2-1; TRBD2 matches at 8 bases. CDR1 and CDR2 (germline): SEHNR, FQNEAQ (reference sequence). V lost 2 bases, J lost 8 bases, and 8 bases stayed unmatched. The CDR3 totals 15 residues. CDR3 DNA: TGTGCCAGCAGCTTAATGGTAGCGGGATACGATGAGCAGTTCTTC. This sequence encodes CASSLMVAGYDEQFF. The whole variable domain, filled in from reference TRBV7-9 and TRBJ2-1, reads DTGVSQNPRHKITKRGQNVTFRCDPISEHNRLYWYRQTLGQGPEFLTYFQNEAQLEKSRLLSDRFSAERPKGSFSTLEIQRTEQGDSAMYLCASSLMVAGYDEQFFGPGTRLTVL.

The chain recombines TRBV28 with TRBJ1-5; D gene uncertain. The CDR3 has 15 residues. Germline CDR1 reads MDHEN; CDR2 reads SYDVKM. V shed 0 bases and J shed 1 base, with 7 bases lying between them. CDR3 protein: CASSLWSESNQPQHF. In DNA form, the CDR3 reads TGTGCCAGCAGTTTATGGTCAGAGAGCAATCAGCCCCAGCATTTT.

The chain recombines TRBV15 with TRBJ2-1; 7 bases line up with TRBD2. Germline CDR1 and CDR2: LNHNV and YYDKDF (reference sequence). The CDR3 has 16 amino acids. Trimming removed 4 bases from V and 4 bases from J; junction bases left unmatched: 10. The CDR3 spells CATSTSREGRYNEQFF. CDR3 DNA sequence: TGTGCCACCAGCACATCGAGGGAGGGCCGGTACAATGAGCAGTTCTTC.

This clone has just one count. The V call is TRBV6-5, the J call TRBJ2-7; the match to TRBD1 covers 7 bases. Trimming removed 0 bases from V and 4 bases from J; junction bases left unmatched: 3. CDR3 length equals 14 residues. The germline V gene has CDR1 MNHEY and CDR2 SVGAGI. The CDR3 sequence: CASSYSQGLYEQYF. CDR3 nucleotides: TGTGCCAGCAGTTACTCACAGGGGCTATACGAGCAGTACTTC.

This chain links TRBV5-6 with TRBJ2-5, with 7 bases that match TRBD1. The tail of the sequence fits TRBJ2-7 better, so the J call may be wrong. The germline CDR1 and CDR2 sequences are SGHDT and YYEEEE. This CDR3 region has 13 residues. CDR3 in amino acids: CASSPTGSYEQYF. The CDR3 DNA is TGTGCCAGCAGCCCGACAGGGTCCTACGAGCAGTACTTC.

The rearrangement joins TRBV19 to TRBJ1-3; the D is unclear. This CDR3 has 16 residues. Germline lookup yields CDR1 LNHDA and CDR2 SQIVND (reference sequence). V gave up 4 bases and J gave up 0 bases, with 13 bases separating them. In DNA, the CDR3 is TGTGCCAGTAGTACTCTCGAGGTCTACTCTGGAAACACCATATATTTT. Translating it yields CASSTLEVYSGNTIYF.

The rearrangement uses TRBV9 and TRBJ1-1, with 7 bases lining up with TRBD1. The germline gives CDR1 SGDLS, CDR2 YYNGEE. With 4 bases clipped from V and 2 bases from J, the junction kept 5 bases outside the gene matches. This CDR3 has 14 residues. DNA of the CDR3: TGTGCCAGCAGCCGAGGGGGCCCTAACACTGAAGCTTTCTTT. Its translation: CASSRGGPNTEAFF.

This chain links TRBV19 with TRBJ1-1; D gene uncertain. This CDR3 has 12 amino acids. Trimming stripped 1 base from V and 8 bases from J, with 8 bases between. In germline, CDR1 is LNHDA, CDR2 SQIVND (reference sequence). The DNA for the CDR3 is TGTGCCAGTAGTATAGTGGTAGGGGAAGCTTTCTTT. It encodes CASSIVVGEAFF.

This sequence joins TRBV2 and TRBJ2-1; 9 positions match TRBD1. Unmatched junction bases numbered 4, after V lost 6 bases and J lost 7 bases. This CDR3 region has 13 residues. Germline V gives CDR1 SNHLY, CDR2 FYNNEI. Written as DNA, the CDR3 is TGTGCCAGCAGCCACAGGGGGCGAAATGAGCAGTTCTTC. This encodes CASSHRGRNEQFF. Based on the CDR3 plus reference TRBV2 and TRBJ2-1, the full variable domain is EPEVTQTPSHQVTQMGQEVILRCVPISNHLYFYWYRQILGQKVEFLVSFYNNEISEKSEIFDDQFSVERPDGSNFTLKIRSTKLEDSAMYFCASSHRGRNEQFFGPGTRLTVL.

CDR3 loop: CASSLDSLNTEAFF. CDR3 nucleotide sequence: TGCGCCAGCAGCTTGGACAGCCTGAACACTGAAGCTTTCTTT. J is TRBJ1-1 and V is TRBV5-1; D is uncertain. The ends were cut back, 0 bases at V and 0 bases at J, with 6 bases in the middle. This CDR3 contains 14 residues. The germline CDR1 and CDR2 sequences are SGHRS and YFSETQ. Based on the CDR3 plus reference TRBV5-1 and TRBJ1-1, the full variable domain is KAGVTQTPRYLIKTRGQQVTLSCSPISGHRSVSWYQQTPGQGLQFLFEYFSETQRNKGNFPGRFSGRQFSNSRSEMNVSTLELGDSALYLCASSLDSLNTEAFFGQGTRLTVV.

This clone was recorded once. This chain connects TRBV29-1 to TRBJ2-1; 11 bases agree with TRBD1. CDR1 SQVTM and CDR2 ANQGSEA come from the germline V gene. The CDR3 runs 17 residues. The ends lost 4 bases at V and 3 bases at J; junction bases unmatched: 11. CDR3 DNA sequence: TGCAGCGTTGGAGGACAGGGGGCTTCTCGGTTCTACAATGAGCAGTTCTTC. Amino acids: CSVGGQGASRFYNEQFF.

The chain has TRBV19 and TRBJ2-1; 9 bases agree with TRBD2. CDR1 LNHDA and CDR2 SQIVND come from the germline V gene (reference sequence). CDR3 length equals 15 residues. Unmatched junction bases numbered 8, after V lost 6 bases and J lost 5 bases. The CDR3 sequence: CASSPRLAGNNEQFF. In DNA form, the CDR3 reads TGTGCCAGTAGCCCCCGGCTAGCGGGAAACAATGAGCAGTTCTTC.

The CDR3 DNA reads as TGTGCCAGCAGTGCGGGACTTGGGAGCTCCTACGAGCAGTACTTC. This encodes CASSAGLGSSYEQYF. The chain combines TRBV6-5 with TRBJ2-7, with D maybe TRBD2 (6 bases). Trimming shortened V by 5 bases and J by 0 bases, and 14 bases separated the two germline ends. The CDR3 runs to 15 residues. CDR1 and CDR2 (germline): MNHEY, SVGAGI.

This chain connects TRBV28 to TRBJ2-4; D is possibly TRBD2 (6 bases). The CDR3 has 17 amino acids. The ends were cut back, 2 bases at V and 5 bases at J, with 19 bases in the middle. Germline V gives CDR1 MDHEN, CDR2 SYDVKM. CDR3 coding DNA: TGTGCCAGCAGTTTAGAGGTCGGGGGTGGGGACCAAAACATTCAGTACTTC. This translates into CASSLEVGGGDQNIQYF. Using reference TRBV28 and TRBJ2-4 for the parts outside the CDR3, the full variable domain is DVKVTQSSRYLVKRTGEKVFLECVQDMDHENMFWYRQDPGLGLRLIYFSYDVKMKEKGDIPEGYSVSREKKERFSLILESASTNQTSMYLCASSLEVGGGDQNIQYFGAGTRLSVL.

CDR3 region: CASSIGWSYNEQFF. CDR3 in DNA: TGTGCCAGTAGTATTGGCTGGTCCTACAATGAGCAGTTCTTC. This sequence joins TRBV19 and TRBJ2-1; no definite D call. The CDR3 contains 14 residues. Germline CDR1 is LNHDA and CDR2 is SQIVND (reference sequence). The V and J ends lost 3 bases and 1 base respectively, with 7 bases between them.

This CDR3 is CASGIGLAEISRAGEQYF. CDR3 coding DNA: TGTGCCAGCGGGATTGGGCTAGCGGAGATCTCCCGGGCGGGTGAGCAGTACTTC. The chain links TRBV7-6 to TRBJ2-7, with 7 bases aligning to TRBD2. This CDR3 spans 18 amino acids. Germline loops: CDR1 SGHVS, CDR2 FNYEAQ. The ends lost 8 bases at V and 7 bases at J; junction bases unmatched: 26.

The chain is built from TRBV2 and TRBJ1-2, with D tentatively TRBD1 (6 bases). V dropped 4 bases and J dropped 5 bases, with 8 bases sitting between them. Per the germline V gene, CDR1 is SNHLY and CDR2 is FYNNEI. The CDR3 loop spans 12 amino acids. The DNA of the CDR3 is TGTGCCAGCAGTGGGGGGCAGTATGGCTACACCTTC. This encodes CASSGGQYGYTF.

This clone was seen just once. The chain carries TRBV6-1 and TRBJ2-7; the D gene could be TRBD1 or TRBD2 (5 bases each). Germline CDR1 and CDR2: MNHNS and SASEGT. CDR3 size: 12 residues. Trimming stripped 3 bases from V and 5 bases from J, with 8 bases between. CDR3 DNA: TGTGCCAGCAGTGAGAGGGGTCACGAGCAGTACTTC. Encoded protein: CASSERGHEQYF.

In the case of this clone: Distinct nucleotide sequences in the sample also encode this CDR3. This chain links TRBV28 with TRBJ1-5, with 9 bases that match TRBD1. Germline assignment: CDR1 MDHEN and CDR2 SYDVKM. V lost 3 bases, J lost 7 bases, and 4 bases stayed unmatched. The CDR3 runs to 14 residues. CDR3 nucleotides: TGTGCCAGCAGTTTGGGGACAGGGATCCAGCCCCAGCATTTT. Its protein is CASSLGTGIQPQHF.

The CDR3 loop is CASSEVERVRGADTQYF. CDR3 sequence (DNA): TGTGCCAGCAGTGAAGTCGAAAGGGTCCGGGGGGCTGATACCCAGTACTTC. The chain couples TRBV2 to TRBJ2-5; a possible D gene is TRBD2 (7 bases). V was pared by 1 base and J by 8 bases, with 23 bases between. CDR1 is SNHLY and CDR2 is FYNNEI in the germline V gene. This CDR3 region has 17 residues.

V gene TRBV27 combines with J gene TRBJ1-4; perhaps TRBD1 as D (5 bases). This CDR3 has 14 residues. Trimming pared 6 bases from V and 2 bases from J, leaving 10 bases between. Germline CDR1 reads MNHEY; CDR2 reads SMNVEV (reference sequence). The CDR3 DNA reads TGTGCCAGCAGGCGAGGGGCGACTAATGAAAAACTGTTTTTT. Protein product: CASRRGATNEKLFF.

In DNA, the CDR3 is TGCGCCAGCAGCCAAGGGTTCAATGAGCAGTTCTTC. As protein: CASSQGFNEQFF. V is TRBV4-1 and J is TRBJ2-1, with D unresolved. The germline CDR1 and CDR2 sequences are MGHRA and YSYEKL. With 1 base removed from V and 6 bases from J, the gap between germline ends came to 4 bases. The CDR3 length is 12 residues.

The J gene is TRBJ2-3, the V gene TRBV13; perhaps TRBD1 as D (6 bases). Trimming pared 5 bases from V and 2 bases from J, leaving 14 bases between. The CDR3 consists of 15 residues. Per the germline V gene, CDR1 is PRHDT and CDR2 is FYEKMQ (reference sequence). The CDR3 loop is CASSLGGGSTDTQYF. The CDR3 nucleotides are TGTGCCAGCAGCCTTGGGGGCGGCTCCACAGATACGCAGTATTTT.